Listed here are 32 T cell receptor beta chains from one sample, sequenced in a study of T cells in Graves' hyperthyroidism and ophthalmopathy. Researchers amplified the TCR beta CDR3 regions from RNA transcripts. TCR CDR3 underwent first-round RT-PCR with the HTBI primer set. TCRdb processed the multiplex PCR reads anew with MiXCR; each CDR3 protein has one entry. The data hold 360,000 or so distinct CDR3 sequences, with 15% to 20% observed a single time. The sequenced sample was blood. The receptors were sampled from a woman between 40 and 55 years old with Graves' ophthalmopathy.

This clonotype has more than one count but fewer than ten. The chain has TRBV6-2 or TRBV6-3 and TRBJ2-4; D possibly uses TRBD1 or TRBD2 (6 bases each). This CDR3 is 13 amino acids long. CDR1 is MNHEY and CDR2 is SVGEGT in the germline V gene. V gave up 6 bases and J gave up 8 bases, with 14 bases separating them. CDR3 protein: CASRRVEGDIQYF. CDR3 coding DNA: TGTGCCAGCAGGAGAGTGGAGGGGGACATTCAGTACTTC.

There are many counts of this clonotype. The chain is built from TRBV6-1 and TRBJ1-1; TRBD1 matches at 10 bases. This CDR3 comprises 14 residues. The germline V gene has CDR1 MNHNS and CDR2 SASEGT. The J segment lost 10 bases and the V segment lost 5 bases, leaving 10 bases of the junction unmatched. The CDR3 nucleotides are TGTGCCAGCAGTCGCGGACAGGGGGTTATTGGAGCTTTCTTT. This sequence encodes CASSRGQGVIGAFF.

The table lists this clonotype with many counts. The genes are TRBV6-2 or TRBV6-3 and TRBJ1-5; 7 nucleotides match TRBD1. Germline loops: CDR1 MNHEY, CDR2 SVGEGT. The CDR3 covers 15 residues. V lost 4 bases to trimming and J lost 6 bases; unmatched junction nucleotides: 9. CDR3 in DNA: TGTGCCAGCAGTTTTCCTACAGGGGCGGCTCAGCCCCAGCATTTT. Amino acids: CASSFPTGAAQPQHF.

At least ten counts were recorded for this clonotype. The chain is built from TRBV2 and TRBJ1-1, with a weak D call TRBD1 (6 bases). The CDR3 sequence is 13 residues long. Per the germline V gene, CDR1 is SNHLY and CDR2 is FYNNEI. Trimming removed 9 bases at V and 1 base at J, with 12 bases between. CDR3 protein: CARHRGGNTEAFF. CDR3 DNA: TGTGCCAGACACCGAGGGGGGAACACTGAAGCTTTCTTT.

The CDR3 sequence is CASSEPRAEQYF. CDR3 nucleotides: TGTGCCAGCAGTGAACCGAGGGCCGAGCAGTACTTC. V gene TRBV25-1 combines with J gene TRBJ2-7; maybe TRBD2 (5 bases). The CDR3 contains 12 residues. Germline loops: CDR1 MGHDK, CDR2 SYGVNS. With 2 bases removed from V and 6 bases from J, the gap between germline ends came to 8 bases.

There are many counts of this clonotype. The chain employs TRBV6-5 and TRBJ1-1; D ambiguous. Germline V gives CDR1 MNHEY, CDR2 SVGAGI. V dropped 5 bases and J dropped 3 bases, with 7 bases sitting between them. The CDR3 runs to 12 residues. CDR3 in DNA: TGTGCCAGCAGTCCGAGCTACACTGAAGCTTTCTTT. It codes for CASSPSYTEAFF.

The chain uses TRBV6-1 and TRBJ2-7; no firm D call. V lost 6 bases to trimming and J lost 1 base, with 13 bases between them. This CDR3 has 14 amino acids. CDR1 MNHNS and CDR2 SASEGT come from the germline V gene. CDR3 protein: CASSPSSFSYEQYF. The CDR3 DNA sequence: TGTGCCAGCAGCCCCAGCAGTTTTTCCTACGAGCAGTACTTC.

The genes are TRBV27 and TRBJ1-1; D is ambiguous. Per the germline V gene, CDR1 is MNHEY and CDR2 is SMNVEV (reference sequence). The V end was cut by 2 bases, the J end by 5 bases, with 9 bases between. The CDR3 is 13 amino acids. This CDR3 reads CASSLRRRTEAFF. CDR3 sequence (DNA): TGTGCCAGCAGTTTACGGCGAAGGACTGAAGCTTTCTTT.

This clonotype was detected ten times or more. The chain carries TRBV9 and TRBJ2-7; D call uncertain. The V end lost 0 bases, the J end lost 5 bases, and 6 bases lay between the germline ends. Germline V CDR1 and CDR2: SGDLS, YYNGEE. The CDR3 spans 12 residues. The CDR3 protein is CASSVARNEQYF. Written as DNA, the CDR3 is TGTGCCAGCAGCGTAGCTAGGAACGAGCAGTACTTC.

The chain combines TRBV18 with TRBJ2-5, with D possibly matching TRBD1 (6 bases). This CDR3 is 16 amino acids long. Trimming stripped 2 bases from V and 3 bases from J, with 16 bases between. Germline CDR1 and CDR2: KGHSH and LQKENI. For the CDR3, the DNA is TGTGCCAGCTCACCAAGGGACACGATCCCTGAAGAGACCCAGTACTTC. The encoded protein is CASSPRDTIPEETQYF.

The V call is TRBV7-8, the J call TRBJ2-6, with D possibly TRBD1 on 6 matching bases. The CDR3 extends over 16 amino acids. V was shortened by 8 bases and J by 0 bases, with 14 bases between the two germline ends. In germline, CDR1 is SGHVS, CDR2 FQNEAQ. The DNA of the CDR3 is TGTGCCAGCTCGCTTCAGGACAGCTCTGGGGCCAACGTCCTGACTTTC. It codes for CASSLQDSSGANVLTF.

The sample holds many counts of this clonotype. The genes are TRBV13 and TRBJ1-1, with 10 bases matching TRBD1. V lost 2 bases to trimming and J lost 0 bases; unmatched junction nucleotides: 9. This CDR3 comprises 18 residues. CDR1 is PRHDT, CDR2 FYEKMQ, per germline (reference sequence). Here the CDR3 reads CASSLTGTGDSMNTEAFF. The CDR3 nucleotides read TGTGCCAGCAGCTTAACGGGGACAGGGGATTCCATGAACACTGAAGCTTTCTTT.

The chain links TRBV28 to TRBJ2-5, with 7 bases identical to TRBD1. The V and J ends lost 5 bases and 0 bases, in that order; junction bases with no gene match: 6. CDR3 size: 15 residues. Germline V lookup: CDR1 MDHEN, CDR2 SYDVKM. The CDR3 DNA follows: TGTGCCAGCAGTACCACAGGGGACCACCAAGAGACCCAGTACTTC. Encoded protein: CASSTTGDHQETQYF.

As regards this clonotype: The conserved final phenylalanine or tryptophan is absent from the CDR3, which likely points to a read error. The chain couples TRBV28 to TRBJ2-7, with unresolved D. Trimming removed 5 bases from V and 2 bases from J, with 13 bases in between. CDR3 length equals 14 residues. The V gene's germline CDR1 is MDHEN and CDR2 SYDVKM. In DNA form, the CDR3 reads TGTGCCAGCAGTCCGCCCGTCAGTCCCTACGAGCAGTACCTC. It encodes CASSPPVSPYEQYL.

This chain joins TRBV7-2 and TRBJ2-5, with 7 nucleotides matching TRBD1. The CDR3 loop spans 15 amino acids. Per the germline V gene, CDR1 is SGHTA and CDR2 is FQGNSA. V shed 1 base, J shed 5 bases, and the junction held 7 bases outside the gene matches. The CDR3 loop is CASSLGTGVEETQYF. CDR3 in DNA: TGTGCCAGCAGCTTAGGTACAGGGGTTGAGGAGACCCAGTACTTC.

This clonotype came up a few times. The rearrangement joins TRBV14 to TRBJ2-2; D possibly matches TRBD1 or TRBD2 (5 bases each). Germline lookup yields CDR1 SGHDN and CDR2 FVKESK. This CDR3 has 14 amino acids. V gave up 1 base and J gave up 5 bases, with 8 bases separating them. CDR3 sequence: CASSQVEGTGELFF. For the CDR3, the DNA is TGTGCCAGCAGCCAAGTAGAGGGGACCGGGGAGCTGTTTTTT.

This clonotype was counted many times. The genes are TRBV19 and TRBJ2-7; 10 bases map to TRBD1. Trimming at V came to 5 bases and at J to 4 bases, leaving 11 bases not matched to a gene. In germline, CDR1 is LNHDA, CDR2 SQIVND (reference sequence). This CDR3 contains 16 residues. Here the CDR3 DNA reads TGTGCCAGTAGTGCCCTACCGGGACAGGGGTCGTACGAGCAGTACTTC. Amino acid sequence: CASSALPGQGSYEQYF.

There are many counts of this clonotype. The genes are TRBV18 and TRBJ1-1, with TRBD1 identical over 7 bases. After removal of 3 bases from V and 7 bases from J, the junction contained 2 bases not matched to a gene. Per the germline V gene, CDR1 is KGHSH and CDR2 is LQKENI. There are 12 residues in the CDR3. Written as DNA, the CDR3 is TGTGCCAGCTCACCTACAGGGGATGAAGCTTTCTTT. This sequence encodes CASSPTGDEAFF.

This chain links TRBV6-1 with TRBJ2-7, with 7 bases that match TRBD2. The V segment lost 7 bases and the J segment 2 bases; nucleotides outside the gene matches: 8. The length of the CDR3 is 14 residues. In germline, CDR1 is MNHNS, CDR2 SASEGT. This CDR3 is CASNPGGNAYEQYF. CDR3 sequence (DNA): TGTGCCAGCAATCCGGGGGGAAACGCCTACGAGCAGTACTTC.

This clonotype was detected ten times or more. CDR3: CASSSDRIGGQYF. The CDR3 nucleotides are TGTGCCAGCAGCTCGGACAGGATCGGAGGGCAGTACTTC. The chain links TRBV7-2 to TRBJ2-7; the match to TRBD1 covers 7 bases. Germline V gene sequence: CDR1 SGHTA, CDR2 FQGNSA. CDR3 length equals 13 residues. V shed 4 bases and J 9 bases; nucleotides not matched to a gene: 9. The entire variable domain, with the rest obtained from reference TRBV7-2 and TRBJ2-7, is as follows: GAGVSQSPSNKVTEKGKDVELRCDPISGHTALYWYRQSLGQGLEFLIYFQGNSAPDKSGLPSDRFSAERTGGSVSTLTIQRTQQEDSAVYLCASSSDRIGGQYFGPGTRLTVT.

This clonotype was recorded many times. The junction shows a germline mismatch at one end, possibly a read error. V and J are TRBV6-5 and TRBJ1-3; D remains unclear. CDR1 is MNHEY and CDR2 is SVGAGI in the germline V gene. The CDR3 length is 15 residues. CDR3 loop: CASSYRLHSGSTIYF. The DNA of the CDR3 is TGTGCCAGCAGTTATCGACTACACTCTGGAAGCACCATATATTTT.

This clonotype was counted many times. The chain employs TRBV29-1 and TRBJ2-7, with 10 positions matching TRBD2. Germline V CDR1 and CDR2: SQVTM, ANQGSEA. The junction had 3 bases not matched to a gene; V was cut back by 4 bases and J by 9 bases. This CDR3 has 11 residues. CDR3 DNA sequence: TGCAGCGTTGCACTAGCGGGATGGCAGTACTTC. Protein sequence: CSVALAGWQYF.

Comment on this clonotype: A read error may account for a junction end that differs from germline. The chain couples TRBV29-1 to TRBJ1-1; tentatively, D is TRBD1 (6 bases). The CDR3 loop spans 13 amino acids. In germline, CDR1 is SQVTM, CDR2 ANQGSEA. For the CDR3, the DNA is TGCAGCGTTGAGACGCAGGGGTACACTGAAGCTTCCTTT. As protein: CSVETQGYTEASF.

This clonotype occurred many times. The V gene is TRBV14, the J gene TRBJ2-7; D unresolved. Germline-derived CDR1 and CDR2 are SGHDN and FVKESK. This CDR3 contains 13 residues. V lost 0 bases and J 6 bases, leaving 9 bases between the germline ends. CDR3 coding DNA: TGTGCCAGCAGCCAAGAGTTACTCGGCGAGCAGTACTTC. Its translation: CASSQELLGEQYF.

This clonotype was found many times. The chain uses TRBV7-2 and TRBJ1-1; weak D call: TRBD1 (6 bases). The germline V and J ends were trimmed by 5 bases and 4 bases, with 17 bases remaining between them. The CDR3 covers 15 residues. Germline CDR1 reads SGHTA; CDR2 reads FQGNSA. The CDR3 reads CASSRRTEVATEAFF. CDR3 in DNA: TGTGCCAGCAGCAGGCGGACAGAAGTGGCCACTGAAGCTTTCTTT.

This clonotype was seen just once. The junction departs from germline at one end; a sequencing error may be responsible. DNA of the CDR3: TGTGCCAGCAGTCGATGGGGGACTGGGCAAGAGGCCCAGTACTTC. It yields the protein CASSRWGTGQEAQYF. This chain joins TRBV27 and TRBJ2-5; perhaps TRBD2 as D (6 bases). This CDR3 is 15 amino acids long. Germline CDR1 is MNHEY and CDR2 is SMNVEV (reference sequence).

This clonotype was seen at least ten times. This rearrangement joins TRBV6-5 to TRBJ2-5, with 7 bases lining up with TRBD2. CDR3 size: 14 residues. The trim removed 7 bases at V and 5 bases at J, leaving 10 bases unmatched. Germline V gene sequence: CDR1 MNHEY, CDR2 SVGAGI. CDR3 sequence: CASTHRMGGETQYF. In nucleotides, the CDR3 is TGTGCCAGCACCCACCGAATGGGGGGGGAGACCCAGTACTTC.

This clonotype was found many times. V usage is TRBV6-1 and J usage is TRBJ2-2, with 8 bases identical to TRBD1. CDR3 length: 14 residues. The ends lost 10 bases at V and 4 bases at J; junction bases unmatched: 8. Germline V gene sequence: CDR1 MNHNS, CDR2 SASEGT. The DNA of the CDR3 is TGTGCCACCACCTGGACAGGGTTCACCGGGGAGCTGTTTTTT. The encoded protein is CATTWTGFTGELFF.

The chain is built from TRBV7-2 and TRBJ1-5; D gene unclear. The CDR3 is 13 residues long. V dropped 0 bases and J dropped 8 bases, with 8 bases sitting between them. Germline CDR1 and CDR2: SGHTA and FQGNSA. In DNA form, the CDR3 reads TGTGCCAGCAGCTTAGCACGGGTGGAGCCCCAGCATTTT. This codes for CASSLARVEPQHF.

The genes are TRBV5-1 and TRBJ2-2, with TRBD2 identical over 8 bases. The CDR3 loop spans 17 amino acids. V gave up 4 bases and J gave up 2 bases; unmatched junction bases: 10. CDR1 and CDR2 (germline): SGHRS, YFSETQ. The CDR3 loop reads CASSPAGVAGNTGELFF. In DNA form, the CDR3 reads TGCGCCAGCAGCCCGGCAGGAGTAGCGGGAAACACCGGGGAGCTGTTTTTT.

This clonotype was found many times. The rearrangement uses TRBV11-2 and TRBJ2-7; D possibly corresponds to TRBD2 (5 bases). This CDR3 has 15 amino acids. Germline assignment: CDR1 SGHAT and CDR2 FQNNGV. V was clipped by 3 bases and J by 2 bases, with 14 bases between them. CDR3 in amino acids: CASSFGASGTYEQYF. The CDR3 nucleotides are TGTGCCAGCAGCTTTGGTGCCAGCGGCACCTACGAGCAGTACTTC.

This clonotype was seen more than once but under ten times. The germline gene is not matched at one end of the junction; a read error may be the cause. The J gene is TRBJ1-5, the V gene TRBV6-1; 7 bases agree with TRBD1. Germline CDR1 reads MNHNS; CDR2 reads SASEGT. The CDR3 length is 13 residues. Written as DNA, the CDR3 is TGTGCCAGCAGGATAGGGGGCGCAGAGCCCCAGCTTTTT. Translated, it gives CASRIGGAEPQLF.